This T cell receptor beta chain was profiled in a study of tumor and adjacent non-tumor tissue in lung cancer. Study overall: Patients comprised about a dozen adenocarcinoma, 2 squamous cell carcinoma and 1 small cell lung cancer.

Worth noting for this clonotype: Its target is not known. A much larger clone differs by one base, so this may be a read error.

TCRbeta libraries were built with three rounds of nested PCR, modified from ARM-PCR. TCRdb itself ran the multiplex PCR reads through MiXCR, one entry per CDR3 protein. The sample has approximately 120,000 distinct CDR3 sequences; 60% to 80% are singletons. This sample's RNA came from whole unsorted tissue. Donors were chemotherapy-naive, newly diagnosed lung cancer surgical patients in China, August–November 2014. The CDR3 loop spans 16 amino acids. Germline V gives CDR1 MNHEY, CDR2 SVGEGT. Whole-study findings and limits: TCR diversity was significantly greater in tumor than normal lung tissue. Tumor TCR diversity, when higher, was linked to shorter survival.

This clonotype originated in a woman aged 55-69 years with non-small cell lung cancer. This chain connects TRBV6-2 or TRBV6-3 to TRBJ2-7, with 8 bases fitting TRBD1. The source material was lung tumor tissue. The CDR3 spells CASSYEGSRGLYDQYF. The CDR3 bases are TGTGCCAGCAGTTACGAGGGCTCCAGGGGGCTTTACGACCAGTACTTC.